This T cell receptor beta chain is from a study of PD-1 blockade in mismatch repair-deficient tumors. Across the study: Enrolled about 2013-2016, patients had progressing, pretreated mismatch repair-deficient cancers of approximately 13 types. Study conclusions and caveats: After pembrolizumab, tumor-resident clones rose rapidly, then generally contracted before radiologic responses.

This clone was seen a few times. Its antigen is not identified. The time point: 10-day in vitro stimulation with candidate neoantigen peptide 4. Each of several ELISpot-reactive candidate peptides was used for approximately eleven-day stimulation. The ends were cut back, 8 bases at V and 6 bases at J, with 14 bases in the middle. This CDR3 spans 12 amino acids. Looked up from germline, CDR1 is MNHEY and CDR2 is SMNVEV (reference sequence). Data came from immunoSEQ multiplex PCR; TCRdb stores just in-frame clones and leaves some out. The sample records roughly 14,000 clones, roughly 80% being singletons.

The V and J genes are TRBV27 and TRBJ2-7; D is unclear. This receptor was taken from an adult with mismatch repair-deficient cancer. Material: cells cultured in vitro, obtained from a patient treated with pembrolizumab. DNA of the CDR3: TGTGCCAGCTCGCCGGGTCCCCTCGAGCAGTACTTC. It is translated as CASSPGPLEQYF.